What follows is one TCR beta chain and its context. The data derive from a study of blood T cell repertoires in COVID-19. For the study at large: Specimens from acute and convalescent COVID-19 originated in the United States, Italy and Spain. PBMCs, B-cell-depleted T cells, or T cells were the source of the cDNA or gDNA that made up the material.

Original data processing: It was from reference gene primer amplification that nucleated cell counts were estimated. Libraries were prepared by immunoSEQ multiplex PCR; TCRdb keeps only in-frame clonotypes and omits some of them. D and trimming were read from the DNA, whereas the V and J calls and clone size are those reported in that table. The sample includes some 150,000 clones, about 80% seen only once; the top ten take approximately 3.8%. Unmatched junction bases numbered 7, after V lost 2 bases and J lost 7 bases. CDR3 length: 14 amino acids. Germline V gene data show CDR1 as LGHDT and CDR2 as YNNKEL (reference sequence).

The sample was peripheral blood. This sequence originates from a woman aged 55-75 years with acute or convalescent COVID-19. The V and J genes are TRBV3-1 (or the pseudogene TRBV3-2) and TRBJ1-1; 7 positions match TRBD1. The CDR3 spells CASSQWGQSNEAFF. The CDR3 bases are TGTGCCAGCAGCCAATGGGGACAGTCCAATGAAGCTTTCTTT.